The 2 T cell receptor beta chains reported below all come from one sample, sequenced in a study of T cells after somatic rescue of genetic block. Profiling relied on immunoSEQ multiplex PCR, and the TCRdb table lists in-frame clones only, not all of them. The table lists 70,000 or so clones, just over 90% of them singletons. The source material was peripheral blood mononuclear cells (PBMCs). Source of these receptors: a man aged 40-49 years.

J is TRBJ2-7 and V is TRBV9, with 8 bases identical to TRBD2. The V and J ends lost 3 bases and 0 bases, in that order; junction bases with no gene match: 5. This CDR3 contains 15 residues. Germline V gives CDR1 SGDLS, CDR2 YYNGEE. CDR3 sequence (DNA): TGTGCCAGCAGCGCGAGCGGGAGTGGCTCCTACGAGCAGTACTTC. Its translation is CASSASGSGSYEQYF.

The chain couples TRBV13 to TRBJ1-1; tentative D call: TRBD1 (6 bases). Germline V gene data show CDR1 as PRHDT and CDR2 as FYEKMQ (reference sequence). The V end was cut by 6 bases, the J end by 3 bases, with 26 bases between. This CDR3 is built from 18 residues. CDR3 DNA sequence: TGTGCCAGCAGTCGAATACAGGGTGGGGTGAATCGGGACACTGAAGCTTTCTTT. Protein sequence: CASSRIQGGVNRDTEAFF.